By sample share, the clone carrying this T cell receptor beta chain is medium-sized. Its antigen remains unknown. The sample comes from a study of spatial heterogeneity in lung cancer. The CDR3 is 14 residues long. J was trimmed by 0 bases and V by 5 bases; bases with no gene match: 5. Germline loops: CDR1 SQVTM, CDR2 ANQGSEA. Study-level points and caveats: Ubiquitous and regional expanded TCR counts correlated with ubiquitous and regional nonsynonymous mutations, respectively. It was found that expanded intratumoral alpha and beta TCR counts tracked tumor mutation counts.

TCRdb reprocessed the 5' RACE reads via MiXCR and lists one record per CDR3 protein. This sample yields roughly 3,500 distinct CDR3 sequences, of which 7% to 9% are seen a single time; around 15% belongs to the top ten. The time point is: sample taken at primary tumor resection. Donors were some 72 untreated early-stage non-small cell lung cancer patients. Whole RNA obtained from tumor, nontumor lung or frozen PBMC underwent sequencing without sorting. The TCR was taken from a male donor with early-stage non-small cell lung cancer. The specimen comprised lung tumor tissue, sampled at surgery. The chain carries TRBV29-1 and TRBJ2-7; TRBD1 matches 9 bases. CDR3 sequence reads: CSVRDRASSYEQYF. In DNA form, the CDR3 reads TGCAGCGTTCGGGACAGGGCTAGCTCCTACGAGCAGTACTTC.